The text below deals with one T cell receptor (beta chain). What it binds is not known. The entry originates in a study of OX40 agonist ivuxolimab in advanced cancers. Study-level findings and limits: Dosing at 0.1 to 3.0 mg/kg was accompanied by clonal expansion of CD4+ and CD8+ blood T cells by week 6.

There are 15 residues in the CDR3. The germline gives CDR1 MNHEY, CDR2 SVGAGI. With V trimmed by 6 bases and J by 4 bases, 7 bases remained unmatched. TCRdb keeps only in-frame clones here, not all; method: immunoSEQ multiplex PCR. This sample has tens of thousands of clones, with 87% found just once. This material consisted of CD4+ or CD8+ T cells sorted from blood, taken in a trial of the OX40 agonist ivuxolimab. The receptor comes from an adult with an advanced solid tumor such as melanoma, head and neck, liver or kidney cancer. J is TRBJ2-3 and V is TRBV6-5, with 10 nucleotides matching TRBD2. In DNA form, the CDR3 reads TGTGCCAGCAGGTTAGCGGGGGGCCCAGCAGATACGCAGTATTTT. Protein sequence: CASRLAGGPADTQYF.